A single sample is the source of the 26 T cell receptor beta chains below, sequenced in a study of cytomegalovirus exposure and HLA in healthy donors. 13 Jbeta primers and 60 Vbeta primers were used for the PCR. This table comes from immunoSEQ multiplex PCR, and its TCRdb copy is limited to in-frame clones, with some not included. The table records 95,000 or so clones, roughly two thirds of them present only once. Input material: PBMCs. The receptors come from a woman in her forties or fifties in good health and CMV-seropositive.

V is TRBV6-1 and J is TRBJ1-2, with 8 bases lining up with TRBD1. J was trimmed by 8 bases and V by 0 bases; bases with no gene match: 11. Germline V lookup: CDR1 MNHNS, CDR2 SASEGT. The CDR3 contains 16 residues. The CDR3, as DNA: TGTGCCAGCAGTGAAGCAGGACAGGGAGGGTTGTTGGGCTACACCTTC. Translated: CASSEAGQGGLLGYTF.

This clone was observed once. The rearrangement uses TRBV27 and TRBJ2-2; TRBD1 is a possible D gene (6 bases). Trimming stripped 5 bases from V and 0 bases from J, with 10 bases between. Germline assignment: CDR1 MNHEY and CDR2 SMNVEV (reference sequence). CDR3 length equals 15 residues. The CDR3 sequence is CASSPGHSNTGELFF. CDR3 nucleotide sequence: TGTGCCAGCAGTCCGGGACACTCGAACACCGGGGAGCTGTTTTTT.

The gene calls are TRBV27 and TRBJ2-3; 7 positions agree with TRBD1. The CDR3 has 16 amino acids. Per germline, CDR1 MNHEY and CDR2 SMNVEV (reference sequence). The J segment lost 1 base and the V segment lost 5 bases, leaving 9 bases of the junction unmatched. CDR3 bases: TGTGCCAGCAGTACACTACTTACAGGGGGCACAGATACGCAGTATTTT. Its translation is CASSTLLTGGTDTQYF.

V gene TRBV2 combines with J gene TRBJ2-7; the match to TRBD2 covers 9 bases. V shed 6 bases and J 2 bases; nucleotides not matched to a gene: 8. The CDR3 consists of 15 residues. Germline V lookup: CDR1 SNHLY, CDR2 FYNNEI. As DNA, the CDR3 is TGTGCCAGCAGGATGGGTAGCGGGAGAGCCTACGAGCAGTACTTC. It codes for CASRMGSGRAYEQYF.

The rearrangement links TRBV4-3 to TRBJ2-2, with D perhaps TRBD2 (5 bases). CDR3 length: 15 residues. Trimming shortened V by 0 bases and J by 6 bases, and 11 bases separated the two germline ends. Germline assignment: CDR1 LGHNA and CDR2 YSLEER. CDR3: CASSQDTRGAGELFF. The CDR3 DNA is TGCGCCAGCAGCCAAGATACCCGGGGAGCCGGGGAGCTGTTTTTT.

The CDR3 sequence: CASSYSYEQYF. DNA for the CDR3: TGTGCCAGCAGCTATTCCTACGAGCAGTACTTC. This chain connects TRBV28 to TRBJ2-7; D is ambiguous. Germline-derived CDR1 and CDR2 are MDHEN and SYDVKM. This CDR3 contains 11 residues. Trimming took 6 bases from V and 1 from J, leaving 4 bases between them. The whole variable domain, filled in from reference TRBV28 and TRBJ2-7, reads DVKVTQSSRYLVKRTGEKVFLECVQDMDHENMFWYRQDPGLGLRLIYFSYDVKMKEKGDIPEGYSVSREKKERFSLILESASTNQTSMYLCASSYSYEQYFGPGTRLTVT.

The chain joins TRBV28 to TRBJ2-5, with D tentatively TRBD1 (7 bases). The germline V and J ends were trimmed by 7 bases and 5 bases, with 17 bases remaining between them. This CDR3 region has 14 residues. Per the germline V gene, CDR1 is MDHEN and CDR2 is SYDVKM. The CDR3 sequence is CASTPAGGFETQYF. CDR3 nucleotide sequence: TGTGCCAGCACACCAGCAGGGGGGTTCGAGACCCAGTACTTC.

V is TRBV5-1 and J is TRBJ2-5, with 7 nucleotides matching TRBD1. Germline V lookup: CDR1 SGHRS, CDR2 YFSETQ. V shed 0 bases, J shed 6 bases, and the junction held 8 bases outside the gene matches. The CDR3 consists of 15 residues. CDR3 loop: CASSLDTGEGKTQYF. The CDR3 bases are TGCGCCAGCAGCTTGGATACAGGGGAAGGGAAGACCCAGTACTTC.

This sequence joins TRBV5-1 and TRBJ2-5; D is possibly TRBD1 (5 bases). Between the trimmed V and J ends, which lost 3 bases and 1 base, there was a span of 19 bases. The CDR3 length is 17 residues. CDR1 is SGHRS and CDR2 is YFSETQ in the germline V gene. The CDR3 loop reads CASSSGFRRQIQETQYF. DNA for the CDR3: TGCGCCAGCAGCTCCGGATTTCGGCGACAGATCCAAGAGACCCAGTACTTC.

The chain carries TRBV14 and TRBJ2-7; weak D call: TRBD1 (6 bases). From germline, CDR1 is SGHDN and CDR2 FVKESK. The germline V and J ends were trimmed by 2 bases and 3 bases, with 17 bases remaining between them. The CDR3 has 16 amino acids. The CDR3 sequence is CASSQKWTARFYEQYF. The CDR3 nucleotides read TGTGCCAGCAGCCAAAAATGGACAGCTAGATTCTACGAGCAGTACTTC.

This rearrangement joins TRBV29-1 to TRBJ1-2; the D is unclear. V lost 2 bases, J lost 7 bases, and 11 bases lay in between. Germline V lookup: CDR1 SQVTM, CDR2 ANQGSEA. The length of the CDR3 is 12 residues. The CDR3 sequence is CSVEMGGGGYTF. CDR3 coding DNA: TGCAGCGTTGAAATGGGAGGCGGTGGCTACACCTTC. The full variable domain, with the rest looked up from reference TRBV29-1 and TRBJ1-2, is SAVISQKPSRDICQRGTSLTIQCQVDSQVTMMFWYRQQPGQSLTLIATANQGSEATYESGFVIDKFPISRPNLTFSTLTVSNMSPEDSSIYLCSVEMGGGGYTFGSGTRLTVV.

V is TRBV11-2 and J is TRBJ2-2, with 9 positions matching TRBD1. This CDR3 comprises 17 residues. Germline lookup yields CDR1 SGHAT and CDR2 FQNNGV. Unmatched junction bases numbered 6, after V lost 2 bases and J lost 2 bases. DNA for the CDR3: TGTGCCAGCAGCTTAAGACAGGGGGTCGGAAACACCGGGGAGCTGTTTTTT. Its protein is CASSLRQGVGNTGELFF.

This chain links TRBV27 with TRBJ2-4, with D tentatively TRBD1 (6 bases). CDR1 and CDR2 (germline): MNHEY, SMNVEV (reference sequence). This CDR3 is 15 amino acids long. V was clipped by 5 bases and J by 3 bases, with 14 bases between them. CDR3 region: CASSPGRGGKNIQYF. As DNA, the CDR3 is TGTGCCAGCAGTCCCGGCCGAGGGGGCAAAAACATTCAGTACTTC.

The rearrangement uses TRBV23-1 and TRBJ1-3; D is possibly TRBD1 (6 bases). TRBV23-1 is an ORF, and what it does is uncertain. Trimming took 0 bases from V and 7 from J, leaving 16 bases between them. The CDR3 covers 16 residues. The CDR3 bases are TGCGCCAGCAGTCAATCACAGGGCGGCTGCGGGAACACCATATATTTT. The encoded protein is CASSQSQGGCGNTIYF.

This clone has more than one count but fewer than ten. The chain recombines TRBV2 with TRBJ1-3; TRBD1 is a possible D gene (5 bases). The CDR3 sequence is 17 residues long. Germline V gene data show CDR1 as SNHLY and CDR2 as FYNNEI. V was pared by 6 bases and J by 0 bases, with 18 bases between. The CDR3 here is CASSPTAGHGSGNTIYF. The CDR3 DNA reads TGTGCCAGCAGCCCGACTGCCGGACACGGCTCTGGAAACACCATATATTTT.

CDR3 protein: CASSAGASSYNEQFF. In DNA form, the CDR3 reads TGTGCCAGCAGCGCGGGGGCGAGCTCCTACAATGAGCAGTTCTTC. The V call is TRBV7-6, the J call TRBJ2-1; possibly TRBD2 for D (7 bases). The CDR3 is 15 residues long. Germline values: CDR1 SGHVS, CDR2 FNYEAQ. V gave up 5 bases and J gave up 0 bases, with 11 bases separating them.

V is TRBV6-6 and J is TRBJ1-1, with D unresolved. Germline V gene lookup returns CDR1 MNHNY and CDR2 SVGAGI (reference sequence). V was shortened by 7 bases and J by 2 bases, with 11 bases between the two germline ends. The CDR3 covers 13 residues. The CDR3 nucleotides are TGTGCCAGCACCTTTAGTTTTAACACTGAAGCTTTCTTT. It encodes CASTFSFNTEAFF.

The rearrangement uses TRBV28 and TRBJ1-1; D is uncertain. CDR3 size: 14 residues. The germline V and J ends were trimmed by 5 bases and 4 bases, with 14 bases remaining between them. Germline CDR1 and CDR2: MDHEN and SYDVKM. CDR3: CASSRLRESTEAFF. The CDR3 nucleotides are TGTGCCAGCAGTCGACTCCGGGAGAGCACTGAAGCTTTCTTT.

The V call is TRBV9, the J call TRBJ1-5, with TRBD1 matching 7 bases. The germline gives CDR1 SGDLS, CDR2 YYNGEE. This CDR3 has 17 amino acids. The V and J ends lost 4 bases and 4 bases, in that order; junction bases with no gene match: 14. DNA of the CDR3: TGTGCCAGCAGCTCGTCCCCCGGGACAGAGCCGAATCAGCCCCAGCATTTT. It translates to CASSSSPGTEPNQPQHF.

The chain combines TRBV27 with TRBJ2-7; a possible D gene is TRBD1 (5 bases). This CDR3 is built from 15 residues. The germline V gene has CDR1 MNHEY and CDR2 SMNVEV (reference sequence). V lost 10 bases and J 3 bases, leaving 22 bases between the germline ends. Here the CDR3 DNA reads TGTGCCACCGTGCGGTGGGATTCAAGGGGCTACGAGCAGTACTTC. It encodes CATVRWDSRGYEQYF.

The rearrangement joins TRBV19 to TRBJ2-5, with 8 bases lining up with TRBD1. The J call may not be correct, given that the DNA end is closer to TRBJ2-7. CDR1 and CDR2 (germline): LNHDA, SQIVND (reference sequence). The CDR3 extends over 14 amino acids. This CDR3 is CASSLGTGSYEQYF. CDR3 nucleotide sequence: TGTGCCAGTAGTCTCGGGACAGGATCCTACGAGCAGTACTTC.

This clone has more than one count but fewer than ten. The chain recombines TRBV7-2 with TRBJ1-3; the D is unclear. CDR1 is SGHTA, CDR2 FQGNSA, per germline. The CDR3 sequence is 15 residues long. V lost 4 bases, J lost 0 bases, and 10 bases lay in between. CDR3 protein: CASSSQMNSGNTIYF. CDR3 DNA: TGTGCCAGCAGCTCACAAATGAACTCTGGAAACACCATATATTTT.

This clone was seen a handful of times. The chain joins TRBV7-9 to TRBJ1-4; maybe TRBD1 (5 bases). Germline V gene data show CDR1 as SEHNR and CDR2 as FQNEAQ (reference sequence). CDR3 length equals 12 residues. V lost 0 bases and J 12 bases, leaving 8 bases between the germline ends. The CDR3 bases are TGTGCCAGCAGCTTAGCGGGCAGGGAACTGTTTTTT. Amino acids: CASSLAGRELFF.

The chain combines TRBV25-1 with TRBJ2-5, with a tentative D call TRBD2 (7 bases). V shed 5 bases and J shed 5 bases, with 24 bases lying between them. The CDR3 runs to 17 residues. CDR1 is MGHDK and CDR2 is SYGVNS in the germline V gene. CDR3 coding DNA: TGTGCCAGCAGTCGGCCTAGCGGAGGGGGGAATGAGGAGACCCAGTACTTC. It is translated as CASSRPSGGGNEETQYF.

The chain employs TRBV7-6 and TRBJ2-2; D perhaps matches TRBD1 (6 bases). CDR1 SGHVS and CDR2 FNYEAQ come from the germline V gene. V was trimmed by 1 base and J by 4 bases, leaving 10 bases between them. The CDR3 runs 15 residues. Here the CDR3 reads CASSLGGQFTGELFF. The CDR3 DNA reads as TGTGCCAGCAGCTTAGGAGGACAGTTCACCGGGGAGCTGTTTTTT. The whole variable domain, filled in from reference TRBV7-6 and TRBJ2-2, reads GAGVSQSPRYKVTKRGQDVALRCDPISGHVSLYWYRQALGQGPEFLTYFNYEAQQDKSGLPNDRFSAERPEGSISTLTIQRTEQRDSAMYRCASSLGGQFTGELFFGEGSRLTVL.

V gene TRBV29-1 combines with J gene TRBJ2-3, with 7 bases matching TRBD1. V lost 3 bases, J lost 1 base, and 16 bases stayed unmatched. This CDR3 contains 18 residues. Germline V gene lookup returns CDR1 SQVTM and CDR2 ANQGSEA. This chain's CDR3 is CSVEFWRTGTEGTDTQYF. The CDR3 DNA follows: TGCAGCGTTGAGTTTTGGCGAACCGGGACAGAAGGCACAGATACGCAGTATTTT.